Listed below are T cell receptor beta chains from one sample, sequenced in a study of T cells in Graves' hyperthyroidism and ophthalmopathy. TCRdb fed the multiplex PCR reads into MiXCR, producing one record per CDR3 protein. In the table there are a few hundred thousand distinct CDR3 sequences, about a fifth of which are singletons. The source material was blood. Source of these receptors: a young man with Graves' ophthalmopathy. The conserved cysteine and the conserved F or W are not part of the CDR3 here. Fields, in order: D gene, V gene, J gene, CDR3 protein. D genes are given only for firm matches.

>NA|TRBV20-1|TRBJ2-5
SVSSHPRPSETQY
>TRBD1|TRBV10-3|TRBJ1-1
AMRDRADTEAF
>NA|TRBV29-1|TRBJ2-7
SVEGGRDTSYEQY
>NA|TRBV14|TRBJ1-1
ASSQGGGTRSWDTEAF
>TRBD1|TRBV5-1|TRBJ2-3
ASSLVGQGYTDTQY
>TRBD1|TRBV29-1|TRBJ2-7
SVEGGQGYEQY
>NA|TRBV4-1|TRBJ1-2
ASSQDFRESGYT
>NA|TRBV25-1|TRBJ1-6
ASSEYPGSSPLH
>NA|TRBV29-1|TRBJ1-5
SVSSGAGNQPQH
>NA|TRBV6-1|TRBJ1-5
ASSEHRPQPQH
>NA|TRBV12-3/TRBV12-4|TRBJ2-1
ASSLPGTPYNEQF
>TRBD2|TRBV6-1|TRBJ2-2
ASRSGSGLGRNTREPF
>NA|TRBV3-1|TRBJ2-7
ASSRRSDEQY
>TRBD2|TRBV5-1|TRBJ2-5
ASSFGGGLQETQY
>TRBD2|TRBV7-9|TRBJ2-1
ASSPSGVQPGQF
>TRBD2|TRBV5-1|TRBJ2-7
ASSVAGSGGLYEQY
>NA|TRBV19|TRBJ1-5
ASTLGPSGQPQH
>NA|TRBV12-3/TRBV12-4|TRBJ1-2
ASSPVDRGGGYT
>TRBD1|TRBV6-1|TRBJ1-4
ASSVRAGGIEKLF
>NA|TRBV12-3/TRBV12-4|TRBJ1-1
ASSLAPAEAF
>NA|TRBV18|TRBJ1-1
ASSGDGSTEAF
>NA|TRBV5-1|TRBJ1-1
ASSSHPDTEAF
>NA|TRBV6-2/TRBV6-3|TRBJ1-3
ASSYLGTSSGNTIY
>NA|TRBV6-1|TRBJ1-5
ASVGTINQPQH
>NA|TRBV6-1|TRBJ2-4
ASSPVRRGQAKNIQY
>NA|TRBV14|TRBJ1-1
ASSQSVNTEAF
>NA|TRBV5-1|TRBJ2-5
ASRIAGPETQY
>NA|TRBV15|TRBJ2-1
ATGNRGGIYNEQF
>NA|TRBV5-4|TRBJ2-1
AMHSRRAGTYNEQF
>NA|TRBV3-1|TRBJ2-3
ASSLDFTDTQY
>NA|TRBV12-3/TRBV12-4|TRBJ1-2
ASSLWQGSGYT
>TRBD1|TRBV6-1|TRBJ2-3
ASSGRDRATDTQY
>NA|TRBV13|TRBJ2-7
ASSTSVGSAYEQY
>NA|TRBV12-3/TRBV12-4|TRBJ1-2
ASSEALPYGYT
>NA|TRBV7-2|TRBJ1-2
ASSLDVGPYGYT
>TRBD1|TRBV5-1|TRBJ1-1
ASSSGDRNTEAF
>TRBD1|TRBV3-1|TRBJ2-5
ASSQETWTGMEETQY
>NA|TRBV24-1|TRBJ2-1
ATSGRVDNEQF
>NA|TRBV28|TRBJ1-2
ASTPMWGGASGYT
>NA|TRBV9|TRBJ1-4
ASSAGATNEKLF
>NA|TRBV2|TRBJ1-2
ASFRVGGKSPNYGYT
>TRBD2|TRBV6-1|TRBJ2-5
ASSRPGGGETQY
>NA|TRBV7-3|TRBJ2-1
ASSLGPYEGNEQF
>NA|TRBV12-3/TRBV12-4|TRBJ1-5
ASSSGVNQPQH
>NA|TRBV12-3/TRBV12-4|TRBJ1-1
ASSPGPAWRTEAF
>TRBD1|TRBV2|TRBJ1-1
ASDREGTEAF
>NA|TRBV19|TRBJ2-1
ASSTDRDNEQF
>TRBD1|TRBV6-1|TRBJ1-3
ASRPAGTERYTIY
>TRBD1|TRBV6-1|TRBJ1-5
ASSYRGQSTNQPQH
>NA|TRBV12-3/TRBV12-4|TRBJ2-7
ASSFGQSYEQY
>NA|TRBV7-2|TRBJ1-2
ASSLDSIGYGYT
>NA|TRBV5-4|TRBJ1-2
ASSLVVPGSGYT
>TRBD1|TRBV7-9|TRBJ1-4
ASSTSDRPYEKLF
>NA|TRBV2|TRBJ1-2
ASQFPNPGQLSNYGYT